This T cell receptor beta chain was captured in a study of early stage breast cancer tumors. Looking at the study overall: Of some 17 invasive breast tumors, about a dozen were hormone receptor-positive, HER2-negative. The study, taken as a whole, reports: Tumor and normal breast were distinguished via blood comparison in 14 of 16 patients.

V shed 6 bases and J 9 bases; nucleotides not matched to a gene: 12. Germline CDR1 is SGHDT and CDR2 is YYEEEE. The CDR3 is 14 residues long. Comments on this clone: Antigen: not known.

This table comes from immunoSEQ multiplex PCR, and its TCRdb copy is limited to in-frame clones, with some not included. The table has around 9,000 clones, 70% to 75% seen once. V usage is TRBV5-6 and J usage is TRBJ2-1; 7 nucleotides match TRBD2. The sample was normal breast tissue next to the tumor. The sequence came from a person between 60 and 70 years old with breast cancer. The CDR3 reads CASTRGAWGGEQFF. DNA for the CDR3: TGTGCCAGCACTCGCGGCGCCTGGGGGGGTGAGCAGTTCTTC.